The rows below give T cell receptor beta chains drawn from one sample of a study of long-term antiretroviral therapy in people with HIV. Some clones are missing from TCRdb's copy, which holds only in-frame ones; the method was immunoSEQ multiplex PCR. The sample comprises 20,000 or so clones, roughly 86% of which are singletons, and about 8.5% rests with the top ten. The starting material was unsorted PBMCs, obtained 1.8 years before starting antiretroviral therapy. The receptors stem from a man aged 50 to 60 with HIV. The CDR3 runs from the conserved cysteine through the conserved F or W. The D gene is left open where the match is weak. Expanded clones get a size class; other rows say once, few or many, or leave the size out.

CDR3nt: TGTGCCAGCAGCCCCCATGGGACCTACAATGAGCAGTTCTTC
CDR3aa: CASSPHGTYNEQFF
d_gene: -
v_gene: TRBV9
abundance: -
j_gene: TRBJ2-1

CDR3nt: TGTGCCTACCGGACAGGGAAATTTTACAATGAGCAGTTCTTC
CDR3aa: CAYRTGKFYNEQFF
d_gene: TRBD1
v_gene: TRBV30
abundance: -
j_gene: TRBJ2-1

CDR3nt: TGTGCCAGCATCCAGACTAGCGGCGAGACCCAGTACTTC
CDR3aa: CASIQTSGETQYF
d_gene: TRBD2
v_gene: TRBV7-9
abundance: -
j_gene: TRBJ2-5

CDR3nt: TGTGCCAGCAGCTCAGGAACGCGGGACACCGGGGAGCTGTTTTTT
CDR3aa: CASSSGTRDTGELFF
d_gene: -
v_gene: TRBV27
abundance: -
j_gene: TRBJ2-2

CDR3nt: TGTGCCAGCAGCCCGCGGTCTAGGACTAGCGGGGGATACACAGATACGCAGTATTTT
CDR3aa: CASSPRSRTSGGYTDTQYF
d_gene: TRBD2
v_gene: TRBV7-3
abundance: -
j_gene: TRBJ2-3

CDR3nt: TGCAGCGTTTCCGGGAACCAGTTCTTC
CDR3aa: CSVSGNQFF
d_gene: -
v_gene: TRBV29-1
abundance: -
j_gene: TRBJ2-1

CDR3nt: TGTGCCAGCAGCCAATCCAGGACAGGGAGGGCTTTCTTT
CDR3aa: CASSQSRTGRAFF
d_gene: TRBD1
v_gene: TRBV14
abundance: -
j_gene: TRBJ1-1

CDR3nt: TGTGCCAGCAGGGATAGCAATCAGCCCCAGCATTTT
CDR3aa: CASRDSNQPQHF
d_gene: -
v_gene: TRBV2
abundance: -
j_gene: TRBJ1-5

CDR3nt: TGTGCCAGCAGCCAAAAATTGGGTGTGGGACAGGGGAAGACAGATACGCAGTATTTT
CDR3aa: CASSQKLGVGQGKTDTQYF
d_gene: TRBD1
v_gene: TRBV7-3
abundance: -
j_gene: TRBJ2-3

CDR3nt: TGTGCCAGCAGCCCGGGACAGCTGAACACCGGGGAGCTGTTTTTT
CDR3aa: CASSPGQLNTGELFF
d_gene: TRBD1
v_gene: TRBV6-5
abundance: -
j_gene: TRBJ2-2

CDR3nt: TGTGCCAGCAGTTCCCCGGGTAATGAGCAGTTCTTC
CDR3aa: CASSSPGNEQFF
d_gene: -
v_gene: TRBV6-6
abundance: -
j_gene: TRBJ2-1

CDR3nt: TGCGCCAGCAGCCAAGATCTGACTCTACAACCCCAGCATTTT
CDR3aa: CASSQDLTLQPQHF
d_gene: -
v_gene: TRBV4-3
abundance: -
j_gene: TRBJ1-5

CDR3nt: TGTGCCAGCAGCCAAATCACTAGCGGGGGCCTCAATGAGCAGTTCTTC
CDR3aa: CASSQITSGGLNEQFF
d_gene: TRBD2
v_gene: TRBV4-2
abundance: -
j_gene: TRBJ2-1

CDR3nt: TGTGCCAGCAGAGGGACTAGCGGGGGGGCGTCCTACAATGAGCAGTTCTTC
CDR3aa: CASRGTSGGASYNEQFF
d_gene: TRBD2
v_gene: TRBV7-9
abundance: -
j_gene: TRBJ2-1

CDR3nt: TGTGCCAGTAGGCCGACAACAAACTATGGCTACACCTTC
CDR3aa: CASRPTTNYGYTF
d_gene: -
v_gene: TRBV19
abundance: -
j_gene: TRBJ1-2

CDR3nt: TGTGCCAGCAGCTGGACATTGGGAGGGCGTGACGGGGAGCTGTTTTTT
CDR3aa: CASSWTLGGRDGELFF
d_gene: TRBD2
v_gene: TRBV27
abundance: -
j_gene: TRBJ2-2

CDR3nt: TGCGCCAGCAGCTTGGCCAGGGGGCCGGGAAACACCATATATTTT
CDR3aa: CASSLARGPGNTIYF
d_gene: TRBD1
v_gene: TRBV5-1
abundance: -
j_gene: TRBJ1-3

CDR3nt: TGTGCCAGCAGTTACTTACAGGGGGCGGGACAGCCCCAGCATTTT
CDR3aa: CASSYLQGAGQPQHF
d_gene: TRBD1
v_gene: TRBV6-6
abundance: once
j_gene: TRBJ1-5

CDR3nt: TGTGCCTCCCGACAGGTGAACTACTACAATGAGCAGTTCTTC
CDR3aa: CASRQVNYYNEQFF
d_gene: -
v_gene: TRBV10-3
abundance: -
j_gene: TRBJ2-1

CDR3nt: TGTGCCAGCAGTTACTCGCCAGGTGTGGGCCAAGAGACCCAGTACTTC
CDR3aa: CASSYSPGVGQETQYF
d_gene: -
v_gene: TRBV6-5
abundance: few
j_gene: TRBJ2-5

CDR3nt: TGTGCCAGCTCACCACCGAACAGGGCCGGTGGCACAGATACGCAGTATTTT
CDR3aa: CASSPPNRAGGTDTQYF
d_gene: -
v_gene: TRBV18
abundance: once
j_gene: TRBJ2-3

CDR3nt: TGCGCCAGCAGCTTCTCGGGACTGGACCCCTACGAGCAGTACTTC
CDR3aa: CASSFSGLDPYEQYF
d_gene: -
v_gene: TRBV5-1
abundance: -
j_gene: TRBJ2-7

CDR3nt: TGTGCCATCAGTGAGTTCTGGGGGGGCGCGCAGTATTTT
CDR3aa: CAISEFWGGAQYF
d_gene: -
v_gene: TRBV10-3
abundance: -
j_gene: TRBJ2-3

CDR3nt: TGCGCCAGCAGCGTACTAGCGGGAGATGAGCAGTTCTTC
CDR3aa: CASSVLAGDEQFF
d_gene: TRBD2
v_gene: TRBV4-1
abundance: -
j_gene: TRBJ2-1

CDR3nt: TGCGCCAGCAGCACCCTACAGGGGGCCCTCGGAGACGAGCAGTACTTC
CDR3aa: CASSTLQGALGDEQYF
d_gene: TRBD1
v_gene: TRBV5-1
abundance: -
j_gene: TRBJ2-7

CDR3nt: TGTGCCAGCAGCGCCGCTGGGCCCCAGCATTTT
CDR3aa: CASSAAGPQHF
d_gene: -
v_gene: TRBV28
abundance: -
j_gene: TRBJ1-5

CDR3nt: TGTGCCAGCAGTGGGTACAGAAGTAGCAATCAGCCCCAGCATTTT
CDR3aa: CASSGYRSSNQPQHF
d_gene: -
v_gene: TRBV2
abundance: once
j_gene: TRBJ1-5